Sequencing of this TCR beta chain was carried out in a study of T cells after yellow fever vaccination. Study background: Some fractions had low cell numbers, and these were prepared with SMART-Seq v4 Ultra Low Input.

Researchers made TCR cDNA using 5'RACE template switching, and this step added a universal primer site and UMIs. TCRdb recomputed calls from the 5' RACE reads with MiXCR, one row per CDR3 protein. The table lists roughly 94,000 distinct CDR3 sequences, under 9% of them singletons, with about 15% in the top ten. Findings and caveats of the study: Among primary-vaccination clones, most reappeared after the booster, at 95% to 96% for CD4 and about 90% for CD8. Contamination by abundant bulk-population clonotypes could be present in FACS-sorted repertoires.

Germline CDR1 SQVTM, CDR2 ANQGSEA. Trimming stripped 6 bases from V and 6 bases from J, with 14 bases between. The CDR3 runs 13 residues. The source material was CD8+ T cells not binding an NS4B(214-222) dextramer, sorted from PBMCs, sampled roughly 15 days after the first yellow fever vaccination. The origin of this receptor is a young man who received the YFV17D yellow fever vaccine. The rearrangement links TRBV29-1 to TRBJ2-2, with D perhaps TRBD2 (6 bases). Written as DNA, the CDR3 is TGCAGCGTCGGCGTATGGGAGGCCGGGGAGCTGTTTTTT. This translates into CSVGVWEAGELFF.